This T cell receptor (beta chain) was documented in a study of post-analysis software for immune sequencing data. Germline V lookup: CDR1 SNHLY, CDR2 FYNNEI. This CDR3 is built from 17 residues. The germline V and J ends were trimmed by 5 bases and 4 bases, with 23 bases remaining between them. General observations from the study: Five or six TRBV segments (TRBV5-6, TRBV5-1 and TRBV20-1 among them) occurred more frequently in patients than in controls. Multiple sclerosis patients showed significantly lower normalized Chao1 diversity than controls did. Same-batch samples co-clustered strongly by F measure.

Note on this clonotype: The antigen is undetermined.

Every TCR beta cDNA library bore unique molecular identifiers. TCRdb ran MiXCR on the PCR reads and lists one entry per CDR3 protein. The data contain roughly 650,000 distinct CDR3 sequences, 59% of them seen just once; the ten biggest clones take up approximately 10%. The genes are TRBV2 and TRBJ1-1, with D hard to call. The sequence derives from a girl aged 2 to 9 with multiple sclerosis. Sequenced input: blood. The CDR3 sequence: CASSFHPGSTSSTEAFF. The CDR3 DNA reads TGTGCCAGCAGTTTTCATCCCGGATCGACAAGTTCCACTGAAGCTTTCTTT.